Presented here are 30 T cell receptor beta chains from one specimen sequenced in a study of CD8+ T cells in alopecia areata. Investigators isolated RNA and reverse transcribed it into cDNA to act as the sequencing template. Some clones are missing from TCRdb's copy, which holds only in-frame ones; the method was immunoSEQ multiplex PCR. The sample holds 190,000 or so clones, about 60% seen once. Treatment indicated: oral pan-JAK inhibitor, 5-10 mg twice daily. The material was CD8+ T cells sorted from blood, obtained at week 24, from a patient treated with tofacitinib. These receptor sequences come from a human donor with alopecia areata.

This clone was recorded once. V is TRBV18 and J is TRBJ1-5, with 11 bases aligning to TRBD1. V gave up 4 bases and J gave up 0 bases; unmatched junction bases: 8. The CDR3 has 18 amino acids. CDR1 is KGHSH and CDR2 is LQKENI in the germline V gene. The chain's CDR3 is CASSRYRDRGISNQPQHF. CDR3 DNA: TGTGCCAGCTCACGGTACCGGGACAGGGGGATTAGCAATCAGCCCCAGCATTTT.

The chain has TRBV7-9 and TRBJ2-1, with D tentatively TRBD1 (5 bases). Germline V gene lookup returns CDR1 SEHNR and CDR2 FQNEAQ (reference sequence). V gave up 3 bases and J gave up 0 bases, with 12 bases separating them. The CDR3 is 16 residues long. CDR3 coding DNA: TGTGCCAGCAGCTTCCGGTCAGGGCACTCCTACAATGAGCAGTTCTTC. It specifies CASSFRSGHSYNEQFF.

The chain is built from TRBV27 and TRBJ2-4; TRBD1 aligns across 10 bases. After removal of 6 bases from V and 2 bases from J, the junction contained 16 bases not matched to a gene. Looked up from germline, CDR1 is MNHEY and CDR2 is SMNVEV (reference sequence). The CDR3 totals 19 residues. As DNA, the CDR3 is TGTGCCAGCAGCCCTACTCCTGACCGACAGGGGGCTACCAAAAACATTCAGTACTTC. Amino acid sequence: CASSPTPDRQGATKNIQYF.

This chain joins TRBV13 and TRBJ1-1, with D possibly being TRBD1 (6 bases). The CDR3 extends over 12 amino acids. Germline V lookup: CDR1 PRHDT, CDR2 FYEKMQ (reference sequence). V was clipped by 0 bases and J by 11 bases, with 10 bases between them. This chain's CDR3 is CASSLGQGEAFF. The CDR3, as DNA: TGTGCCAGCAGCTTAGGACAGGGAGAGGCTTTCTTT. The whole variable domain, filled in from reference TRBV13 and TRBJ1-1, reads AAGVIQSPRHLIKEKRETATLKCYPIPRHDTVYWYQQGPGQDPQFLISFYEKMQSDKGSIPDRFSAQQFSDYHSELNMSSLELGDSALYFCASSLGQGEAFFGQGTRLTVV.

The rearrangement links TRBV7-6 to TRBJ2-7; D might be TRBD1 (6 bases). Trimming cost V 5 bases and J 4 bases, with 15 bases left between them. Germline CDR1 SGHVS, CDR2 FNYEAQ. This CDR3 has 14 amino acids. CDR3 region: CASSHRELGYEQYF. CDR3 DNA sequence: TGTGCCAGCAGCCACAGGGAGTTGGGGTACGAGCAGTACTTC.

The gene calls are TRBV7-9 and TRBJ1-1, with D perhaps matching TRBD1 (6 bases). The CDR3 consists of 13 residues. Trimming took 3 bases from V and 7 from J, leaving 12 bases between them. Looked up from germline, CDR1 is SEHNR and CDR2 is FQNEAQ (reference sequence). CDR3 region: CASSLLQGDEAFF. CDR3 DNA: TGTGCCAGCAGCTTGCTACAGGGAGATGAAGCTTTCTTT.

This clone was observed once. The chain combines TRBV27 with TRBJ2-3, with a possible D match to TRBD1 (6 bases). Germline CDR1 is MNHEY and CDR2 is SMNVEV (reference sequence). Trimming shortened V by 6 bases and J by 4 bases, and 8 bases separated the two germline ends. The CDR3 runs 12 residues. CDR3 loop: CASRQGADTQYF. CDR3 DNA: TGTGCCAGCAGACAGGGTGCAGATACGCAGTATTTT.

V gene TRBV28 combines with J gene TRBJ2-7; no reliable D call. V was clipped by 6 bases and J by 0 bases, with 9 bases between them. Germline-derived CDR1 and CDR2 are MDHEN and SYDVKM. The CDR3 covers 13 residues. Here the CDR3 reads CASRQSDSYEQYF. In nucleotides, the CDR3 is TGTGCCAGCAGACAGTCCGACTCCTACGAGCAGTACTTC.

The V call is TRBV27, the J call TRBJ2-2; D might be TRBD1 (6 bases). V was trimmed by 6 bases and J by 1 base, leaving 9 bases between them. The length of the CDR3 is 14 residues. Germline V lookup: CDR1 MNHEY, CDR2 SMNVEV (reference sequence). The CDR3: CASSPDRNTGELFF. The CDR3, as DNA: TGTGCCAGCAGCCCGGACAGGAACACCGGGGAGCTGTTTTTT.

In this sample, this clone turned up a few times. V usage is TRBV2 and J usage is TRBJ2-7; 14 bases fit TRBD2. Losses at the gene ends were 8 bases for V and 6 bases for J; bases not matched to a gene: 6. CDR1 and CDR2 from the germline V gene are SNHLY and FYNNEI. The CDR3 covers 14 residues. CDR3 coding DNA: TGTGCCAGCGTCCCGGGACTAGCGGGGGCCGAGCAGTACTTC. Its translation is CASVPGLAGAEQYF.

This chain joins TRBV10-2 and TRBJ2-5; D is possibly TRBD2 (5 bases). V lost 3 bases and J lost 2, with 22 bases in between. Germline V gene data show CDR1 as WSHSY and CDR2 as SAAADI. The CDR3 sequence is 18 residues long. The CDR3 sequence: CASSDRYLGRPPQETQYF. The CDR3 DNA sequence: TGCGCCAGCAGTGACCGGTATTTGGGGAGACCACCACAAGAGACCCAGTACTTC.

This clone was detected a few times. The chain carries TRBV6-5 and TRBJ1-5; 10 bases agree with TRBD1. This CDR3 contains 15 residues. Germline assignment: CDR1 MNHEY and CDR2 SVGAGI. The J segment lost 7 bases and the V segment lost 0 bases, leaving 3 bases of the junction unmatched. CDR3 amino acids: CASSYSRTGGQPQHF. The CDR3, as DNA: TGTGCCAGCAGTTACTCCCGGACAGGGGGACAGCCCCAGCATTTT.

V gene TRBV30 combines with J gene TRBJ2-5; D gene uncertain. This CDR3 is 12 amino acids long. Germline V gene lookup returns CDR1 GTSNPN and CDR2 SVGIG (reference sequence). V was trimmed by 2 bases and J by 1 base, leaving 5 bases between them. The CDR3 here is CAWSRAQETQYF. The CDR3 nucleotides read TGTGCCTGGAGTCGGGCCCAAGAGACCCAGTACTTC.

CDR3 amino acids: CASSLGQGLPQHF. The CDR3 bases are TGTGCCAGCAGCTTAGGTCAGGGTTTGCCCCAGCATTTT. The chain couples TRBV11-2 to TRBJ1-5; D is possibly TRBD1 (5 bases). CDR3 length: 13 residues. Trimming shortened V by 1 base and J by 9 bases, and 10 bases separated the two germline ends. CDR1 is SGHAT and CDR2 is FQNNGV in the germline V gene.

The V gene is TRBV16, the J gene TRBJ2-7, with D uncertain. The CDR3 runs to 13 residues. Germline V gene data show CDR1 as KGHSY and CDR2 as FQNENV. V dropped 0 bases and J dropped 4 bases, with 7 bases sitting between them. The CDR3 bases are TGTGCCAGCAGCCAATCGTTTTCGTACGAGCAGTACTTC. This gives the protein CASSQSFSYEQYF.

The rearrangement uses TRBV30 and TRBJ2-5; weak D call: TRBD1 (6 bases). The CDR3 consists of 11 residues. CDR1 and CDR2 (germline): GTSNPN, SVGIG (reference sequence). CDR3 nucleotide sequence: TGTGCAACAGGGTTTCCAGAGACCCAGTACTTC. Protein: CATGFPETQYF.

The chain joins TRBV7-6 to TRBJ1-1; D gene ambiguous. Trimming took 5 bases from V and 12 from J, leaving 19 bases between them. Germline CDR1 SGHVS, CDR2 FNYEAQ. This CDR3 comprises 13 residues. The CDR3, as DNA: TGTGCCAGCAGCCAAACGGAAAGGGCTATATCTTTCTTT. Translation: CASSQTERAISFF. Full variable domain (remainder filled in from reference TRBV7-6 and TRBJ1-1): GAGVSQSPRYKVTKRGQDVALRCDPISGHVSLYWYRQALGQGPEFLTYFNYEAQQDKSGLPNDRFSAERPEGSISTLTIQRTEQRDSAMYRCASSQTERAISFFGQGTRLTVV.

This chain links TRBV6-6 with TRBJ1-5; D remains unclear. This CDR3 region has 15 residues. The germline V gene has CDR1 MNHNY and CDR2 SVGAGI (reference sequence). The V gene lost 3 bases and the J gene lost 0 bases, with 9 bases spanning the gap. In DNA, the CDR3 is TGTGCCAGCAGTTATTCAGACATTAGCAATCAGCCCCAGCATTTT. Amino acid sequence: CASSYSDISNQPQHF.

CDR3 nucleotide sequence: TGCAGCGCACAACCGACTCACTATGGCTACACCTTC. It encodes CSAQPTHYGYTF. The J gene is TRBJ1-2, the V gene TRBV29-1; D remains ambiguous. The ends were cut back, 7 bases at V and 3 bases at J, with 12 bases in the middle. This CDR3 contains 12 residues. The germline CDR1 and CDR2 sequences are SQVTM and ANQGSEA.

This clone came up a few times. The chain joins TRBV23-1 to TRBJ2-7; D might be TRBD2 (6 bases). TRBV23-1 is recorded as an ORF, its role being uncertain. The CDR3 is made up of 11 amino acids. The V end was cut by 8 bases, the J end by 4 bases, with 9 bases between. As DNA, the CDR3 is TGCGCCAGCGGGAGGTGTTACGAGCAGTACTTC. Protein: CASGRCYEQYF.

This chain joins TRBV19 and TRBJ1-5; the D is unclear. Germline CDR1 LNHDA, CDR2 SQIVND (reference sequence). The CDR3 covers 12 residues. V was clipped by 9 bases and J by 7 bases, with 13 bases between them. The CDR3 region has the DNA TGTGCCAGCCGCAAGGCGGGCCAGCCCCAGCATTTT. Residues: CASRKAGQPQHF.

This chain's CDR3 is CASSETDADTQYF. The CDR3 coding sequence is TGTGCCAGCAGTGAGACGGATGCAGATACGCAGTATTTT. V and J are TRBV2 and TRBJ2-3; D gene unclear. Germline V lookup: CDR1 SNHLY, CDR2 FYNNEI. The CDR3 sequence is 13 residues long. The V and J ends lost 3 bases and 4 bases respectively, with 8 bases between them.

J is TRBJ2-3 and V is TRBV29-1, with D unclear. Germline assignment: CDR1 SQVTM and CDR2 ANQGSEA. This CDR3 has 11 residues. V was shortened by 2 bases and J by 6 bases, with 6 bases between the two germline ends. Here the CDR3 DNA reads TGCAGCGTTGAACGGGTCGATACGCAGTATTTT. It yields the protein CSVERVDTQYF.

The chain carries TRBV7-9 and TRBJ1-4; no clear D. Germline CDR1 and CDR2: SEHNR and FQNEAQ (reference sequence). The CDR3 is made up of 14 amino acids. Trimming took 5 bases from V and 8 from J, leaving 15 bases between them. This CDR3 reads CASSQNRVQEKLFF. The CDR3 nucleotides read TGTGCCAGCAGCCAGAACAGAGTCCAAGAAAAACTGTTTTTT.

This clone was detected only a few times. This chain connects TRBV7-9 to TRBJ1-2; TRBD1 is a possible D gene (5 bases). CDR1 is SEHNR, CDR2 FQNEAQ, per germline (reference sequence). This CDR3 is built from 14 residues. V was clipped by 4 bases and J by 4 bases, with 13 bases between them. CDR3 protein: CASSSGTAIYGYTF. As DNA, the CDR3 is TGTGCCAGCAGCTCCGGGACGGCGATCTATGGCTACACCTTC.

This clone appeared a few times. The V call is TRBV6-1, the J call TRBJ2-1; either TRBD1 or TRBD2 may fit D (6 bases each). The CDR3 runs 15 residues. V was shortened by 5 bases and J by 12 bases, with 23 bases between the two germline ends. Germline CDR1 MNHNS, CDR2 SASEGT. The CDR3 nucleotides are TGTGCCAGCAGTTTAGAGGAGGCAGGGGCGGAGGGGCAGTTCTTC. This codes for CASSLEEAGAEGQFF.

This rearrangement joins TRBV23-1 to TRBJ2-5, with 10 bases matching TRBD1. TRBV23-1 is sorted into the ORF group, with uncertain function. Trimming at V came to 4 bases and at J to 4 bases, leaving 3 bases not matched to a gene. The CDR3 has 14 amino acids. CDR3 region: CASSRRDRGETQYF. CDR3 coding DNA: TGCGCCAGCAGTCGCCGGGACAGGGGAGAGACCCAGTACTTC.

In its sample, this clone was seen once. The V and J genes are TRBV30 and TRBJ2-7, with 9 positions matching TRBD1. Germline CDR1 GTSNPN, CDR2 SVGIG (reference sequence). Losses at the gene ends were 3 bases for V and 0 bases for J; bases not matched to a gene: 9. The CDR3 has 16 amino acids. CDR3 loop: CAWSLTGGYSSYEQYF. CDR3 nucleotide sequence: TGTGCCTGGAGCCTCACAGGGGGCTACAGCTCCTACGAGCAGTACTTC.

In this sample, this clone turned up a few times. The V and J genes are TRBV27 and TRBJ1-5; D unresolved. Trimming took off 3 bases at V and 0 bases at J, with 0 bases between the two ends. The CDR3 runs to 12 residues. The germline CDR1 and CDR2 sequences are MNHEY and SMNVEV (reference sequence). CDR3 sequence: CASSFSNQPQHF. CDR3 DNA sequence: TGTGCCAGCAGTTTTAGCAATCAGCCCCAGCATTTT.

CDR3 bases: TGTGCCAGCTCACCCCTGGGGCATTTTCCCTACGAGCAGTACTTC. It translates to CASSPLGHFPYEQYF. The V and J genes are TRBV18 and TRBJ2-7, with D tentatively TRBD1 (5 bases). Germline V gene data show CDR1 as KGHSH and CDR2 as LQKENI. CDR3 length equals 15 residues. With 3 bases removed from V and 2 bases from J, the gap between germline ends came to 14 bases.